This T cell receptor (beta chain) came from a study of response to subunit inactivated influenza vaccine. The table lists this clonotype with a few counts. Its matching antigen is unknown. Each CDR3 protein gets one entry after TCRdb re-called the RT-PCR reads with MiXCR. Of about half a million distinct CDR3 sequences listed, approximately 24% are singletons. Whole-study findings and limits: Seasonal influenza vaccination, on each occasion, was suggested by the authors to recruit few new T cells.

Germline V gives CDR1 MNHEY, CDR2 SVGEGT. V was clipped by 6 bases and J by 7 bases, with 13 bases between them. This CDR3 contains 13 residues. The J gene is TRBJ1-5, the V gene TRBV6-2 or TRBV6-3; the D is unclear. This TCR derives from a man between 50 and 59 years old who received an inactivated influenza vaccine. The source material was CD4+ T cells sorted from PBMCs, sampled 5 days after vaccination. The CDR3 protein is CASSSFNGQPQHF. The CDR3 DNA reads TGTGCCAGCAGCAGCTTCAATGGCCAGCCCCAGCATTTT.